Listed here are 17 T cell receptor beta chains from one sample, sequenced in a study of OX40 agonist ivuxolimab in advanced cancers. Method: immunoSEQ multiplex PCR; TCRdb's copy keeps in-frame clones and lacks some. The data contain about 25,000 clones, 80% to 90% of them singletons. Material: CD4+ or CD8+ T cells sorted from blood, obtained in a trial of the OX40 agonist ivuxolimab. The receptors shown here come from an adult with an advanced solid tumor such as melanoma, head and neck, liver or kidney cancer.

The rearrangement joins TRBV7-9 to TRBJ2-2; D unresolved. V was clipped by 1 base and J by 6 bases, with 9 bases between them. From germline, CDR1 is SEHNR and CDR2 FQNEAQ (reference sequence). The CDR3 is 14 residues long. Here the CDR3 DNA reads TGTGCCAGCAGCTTAGTGTTTGAGGCCGGGGAGCTGTTTTTT. Its protein is CASSLVFEAGELFF. The complete variable domain, with remaining parts taken from reference TRBV7-9 and TRBJ2-2, reads DTGVSQNPRHKITKRGQNVTFRCDPISEHNRLYWYRQTLGQGPEFLTYFQNEAQLEKSRLLSDRFSAERPKGSFSTLEIQRTEQGDSAMYLCASSLVFEAGELFFGEGSRLTVL.

The rearrangement uses TRBV9 and TRBJ1-2; D is ambiguous. Germline V gene sequence: CDR1 SGDLS, CDR2 YYNGEE. Trimming removed 0 bases at V and 5 bases at J, with 8 bases between. CDR3 length equals 13 residues. In DNA form, the CDR3 reads TGTGCCAGCAGCGTAGGTCGGAGTTATGGCTACACCTTC. Translated, it gives CASSVGRSYGYTF.

The chain joins TRBV7-9 to TRBJ1-1, with TRBD1 as a possible D gene (5 bases). This CDR3 region has 15 residues. Trimming left V 1 base short and J 0 bases short, with 9 bases between. Germline assignment: CDR1 SEHNR and CDR2 FQNEAQ (reference sequence). The CDR3 protein is CASSLGPGVNTEAFF. CDR3 bases: TGTGCCAGCAGCTTAGGTCCGGGGGTGAACACTGAAGCTTTCTTT.

The rearrangement joins TRBV4-1 to TRBJ2-7, with a weak D call TRBD1 (5 bases). This CDR3 region has 17 residues. The V end was cut by 1 base, the J end by 3 bases, with 19 bases between. The germline V gene encodes CDR1 MGHRA and CDR2 YSYEKL. CDR3 sequence reads: CASSQVVGPKFGYEQYF. CDR3 bases: TGCGCCAGCAGCCAAGTTGTGGGGCCGAAGTTTGGCTACGAGCAGTACTTC.

The gene calls are TRBV23-1 and TRBJ1-1; tentative D call: TRBD1 (5 bases). TRBV23-1 is an ORF, and what it does is uncertain. Trimming took 3 bases from V and 1 from J, leaving 9 bases between them. This CDR3 contains 14 residues. The CDR3 here is CASSQAGANTEAFF. The CDR3, as DNA: TGCGCCAGCAGTCAGGCCGGGGCGAACACTGAAGCTTTCTTT.

V gene TRBV11-3 combines with J gene TRBJ1-1; D uncertain. Trimming stripped 6 bases from V and 0 bases from J, with 11 bases between. Germline lookup yields CDR1 SGHNT and CDR2 YENEEA. The CDR3 has 14 amino acids. The CDR3 here is CASSSSELNTEAFF. In DNA form, the CDR3 reads TGTGCCAGCAGTTCTTCCGAGTTGAACACTGAAGCTTTCTTT.

This chain connects TRBV28 to TRBJ1-1; TRBD1 might be the D (6 bases). The CDR3 is 14 amino acids. Germline CDR1 reads MDHEN; CDR2 reads SYDVKM. Trimming removed 5 bases from V and 1 base from J, with 11 bases in between. CDR3 coding DNA: TGTGCCAGCAGTACAGGGAATTGGAACACTGAAGCTTTCTTT. It specifies CASSTGNWNTEAFF. Full variable domain (remainder filled in from reference TRBV28 and TRBJ1-1): DVKVTQSSRYLVKRTGEKVFLECVQDMDHENMFWYRQDPGLGLRLIYFSYDVKMKEKGDIPEGYSVSREKKERFSLILESASTNQTSMYLCASSTGNWNTEAFFGQGTRLTVV.

As to this clone: The germline gene is not matched at one end of the junction; a read error may be the cause. V gene TRBV19 combines with J gene TRBJ2-1, with TRBD1 matching over 9 bases. CDR3 length: 13 amino acids. Germline-derived CDR1 and CDR2 are LNHDA and SQIVND (reference sequence). CDR3 sequence: CATGTGIYDEQFF. CDR3 DNA sequence: TGTGCCACCGGGACAGGGATCTACGATGAGCAGTTCTTC.

The chain uses TRBV5-5 and TRBJ2-7; D is perhaps TRBD2 (5 bases). Germline-derived CDR1 and CDR2 are SGHKS and YYEKEE (reference sequence). The V gene lost 5 bases and the J gene lost 7 bases, with 13 bases spanning the gap. The CDR3 sequence is 12 residues long. This CDR3 reads CASRSRDGEQYF. In DNA form, the CDR3 reads TGTGCCAGCAGATCGAGGGATGGGGAGCAGTACTTC.

The V call is TRBV19, the J call TRBJ1-3; D gene unclear. The CDR3 loop spans 11 amino acids. V was cut by 10 bases and J by 2 bases, with 6 bases left in between. CDR1 is LNHDA, CDR2 SQIVND, per germline (reference sequence). Written as DNA, the CDR3 is TGTGCCACCATGACTGGAAACACCATATATTTT. Its protein is CATMTGNTIYF.

This chain joins TRBV7-9 and TRBJ1-2; D not certain. This CDR3 is 14 amino acids long. Germline CDR1 SEHNR, CDR2 FQNEAQ (reference sequence). Between the trimmed V and J ends, which lost 3 bases and 8 bases, there was a span of 16 bases. For the CDR3, the DNA is TGTGCCAGCAGCTTGAGCGAAGCCTCGGCAGGCTACACCTTC. Amino acids: CASSLSEASAGYTF.

J is TRBJ2-5 and V is TRBV15; 8 nucleotides align to TRBD2. Trimming cost V 0 bases and J 5 bases; bases outside gene matches: 5. Germline V CDR1 and CDR2: LNHNV, YYDKDF (reference sequence). CDR3 length: 15 amino acids. As DNA, the CDR3 is TGTGCCACCAGCAGAGATAGCGGGGCCGGGGAGACCCAGTACTTC. Translated: CATSRDSGAGETQYF.

The chain carries TRBV4-1 and TRBJ1-5, with 8 positions matching TRBD1. V lost 1 base, J lost 0 bases, and 11 bases stayed unmatched. CDR1 and CDR2 from the germline V gene are MGHRA and YSYEKL. The CDR3 is 19 residues long. This CDR3 reads CASSQAPPGGWNSNQPQHF. The CDR3 DNA is TGCGCCAGCAGCCAAGCCCCCCCAGGGGGCTGGAATAGCAATCAGCCCCAGCATTTT.

The V gene is TRBV4-1, the J gene TRBJ1-1; TRBD1 might be the D (5 bases). CDR1 and CDR2 (germline): MGHRA, YSYEKL. The CDR3 is 11 amino acids. V lost 1 base and J lost 8, with 5 bases in between. The CDR3 coding sequence is TGCGCCAGCAGCCAAGGGGGGGAAGCTTTCTTT. Translation: CASSQGGEAFF.

This chain joins TRBV7-8 and TRBJ2-7; 7 positions match TRBD1. This CDR3 has 16 amino acids. With V trimmed by 5 bases and J by 3 bases, 13 bases remained unmatched. Per the germline V gene, CDR1 is SGHVS and CDR2 is FQNEAQ. As DNA, the CDR3 is TGTGCCAGCAGCCCAGAGGGGGCTAGTGGGGACTACGAGCAGTACTTC. Amino acid sequence: CASSPEGASGDYEQYF.

The J gene is TRBJ2-7, the V gene TRBV25-1; the match to TRBD1 covers 11 bases. The CDR3 sequence is 14 residues long. Trimming removed 6 bases from V and 6 bases from J; junction bases left unmatched: 7. Per germline, CDR1 MGHDK and CDR2 SYGVNS. The CDR3 here is CASSAGTGGSEQYF. In nucleotides, the CDR3 is TGTGCCAGCAGCGCCGGGACAGGGGGTAGCGAGCAGTACTTC.

The chain has TRBV27 and TRBJ2-2; D ambiguous. V was shortened by 0 bases and J by 4 bases, with 9 bases between the two germline ends. Germline assignment: CDR1 MNHEY and CDR2 SMNVEV (reference sequence). The CDR3 is made up of 15 amino acids. The CDR3 is CASSLSPGTTGELFF. Here the CDR3 DNA reads TGTGCCAGCAGTTTATCGCCGGGTACCACCGGGGAGCTGTTTTTT.